The T cell receptor (beta chain) described here comes from a study of blood T cell repertoires in COVID-19. Germline V CDR1 and CDR2: SGHRS, YFSETQ. This CDR3 comprises 14 residues. V shed 1 base, J shed 3 bases, and the junction held 3 bases outside the gene matches. The assay was immunoSEQ multiplex PCR, and TCRdb's table has in-frame clones only and misses some. The sample contains approximately 11,000 clones, approximately 89% of which appear only once. Sequenced: peripheral blood. The genes are TRBV5-1 and TRBJ1-2, with TRBD1 matching 7 bases. The clonotype comes from a human donor in a cohort sampled during active COVID-19. CDR3 bases: TGCGCCAGCAGCTTGAAGGGGGCTGACTATGGCTACACCTTC. Encoded protein: CASSLKGADYGYTF.